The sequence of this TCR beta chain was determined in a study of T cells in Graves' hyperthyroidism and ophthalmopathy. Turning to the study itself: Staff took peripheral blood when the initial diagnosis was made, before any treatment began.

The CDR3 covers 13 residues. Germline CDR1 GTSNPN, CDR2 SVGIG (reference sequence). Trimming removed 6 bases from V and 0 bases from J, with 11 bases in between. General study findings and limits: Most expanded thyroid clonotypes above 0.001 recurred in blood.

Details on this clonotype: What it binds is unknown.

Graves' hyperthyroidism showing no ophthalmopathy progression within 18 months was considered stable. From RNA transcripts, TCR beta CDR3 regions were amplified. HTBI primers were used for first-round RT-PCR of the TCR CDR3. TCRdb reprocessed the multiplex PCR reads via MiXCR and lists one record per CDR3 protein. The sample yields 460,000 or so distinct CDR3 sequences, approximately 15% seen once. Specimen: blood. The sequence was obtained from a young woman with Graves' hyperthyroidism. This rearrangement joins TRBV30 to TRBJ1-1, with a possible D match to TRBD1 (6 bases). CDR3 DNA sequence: TGTGCCTGTTCAAGGGGGATGAACACTGAAGCTTTCTTT. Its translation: CACSRGMNTEAFF. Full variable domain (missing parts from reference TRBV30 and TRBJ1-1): SQTIHQWPATLVQPVGSPLSLECTVEGTSNPNLYWYRQAAGRGLQLLFYSVGIGQISSEVPQNLSASRPQDRQFILSSKKLLLSDSGFYLCACSRGMNTEAFFGQGTRLTVV.